The source of this T cell receptor (beta chain) is a study of cytomegalovirus exposure and HLA in healthy donors. Whole-study results and caveats: Listed as cytomegalovirus-associated were 164 TCR beta chains.

With 60 Vbeta and 13 Jbeta primers, the PCR was carried out. The protocol was immunoSEQ multiplex PCR, while the TCRdb copy is restricted to in-frame clones and leaves out a portion. The table records approximately 140,000 clones, around 75% of them present only once. Comments on this clone: Its antigen is unknown.

This clonotype was sampled from a man aged 35 to 55 in good health and CMV-seronegative. Sequencing was performed on PBMCs.

CDR3 protein: CASSYRFYEQYF. CDR3 sequence (DNA): TGTGCCAGCAGCTACAGGTTCTACGAGCAGTACTTC. The rearrangement joins TRBV11-1 to TRBJ2-7; D is perhaps TRBD1 (5 bases). Germline CDR1 and CDR2: SGHAT and FQDESV (reference sequence). Trimming took 4 bases from V and 3 from J, leaving 7 bases between them. The CDR3 runs 12 residues.